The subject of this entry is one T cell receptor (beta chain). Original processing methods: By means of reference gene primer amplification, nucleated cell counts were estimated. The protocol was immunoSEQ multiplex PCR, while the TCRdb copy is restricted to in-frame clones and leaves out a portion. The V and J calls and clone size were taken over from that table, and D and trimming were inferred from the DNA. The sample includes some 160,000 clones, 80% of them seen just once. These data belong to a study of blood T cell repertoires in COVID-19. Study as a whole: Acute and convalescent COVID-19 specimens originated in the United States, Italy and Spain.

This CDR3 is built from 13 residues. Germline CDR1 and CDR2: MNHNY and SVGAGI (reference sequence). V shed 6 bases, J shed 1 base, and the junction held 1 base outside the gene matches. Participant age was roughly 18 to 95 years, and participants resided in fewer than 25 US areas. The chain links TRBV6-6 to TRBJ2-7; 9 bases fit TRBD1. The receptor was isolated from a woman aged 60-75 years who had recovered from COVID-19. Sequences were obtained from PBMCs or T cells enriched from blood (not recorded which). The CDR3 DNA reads TGTGCCAGCAGACAGGGGGCTTCCTACGAGCAGTACTTC. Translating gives CASRQGASYEQYF.